The 30 T cell receptor beta chains below all came from one sample that was sequenced in a study of response to subunit inactivated influenza vaccine. TCRdb recomputed calls from the RT-PCR reads with MiXCR, one row per CDR3 protein. This sample has about 540,000 distinct CDR3 sequences, with approximately 22% found just once. These same data were also listed under a study on T cells expressing NK-cell markers. From that report: TCR beta cDNA was made by 5'RACE template switching with UMIs.

The sequencing here drew on CD4+ T cells sorted from PBMCs, taken 12 days after vaccination. The receptors shown here come from a man aged 45-65 years who received an inactivated influenza vaccine.

At least ten counts were recorded for this clonotype. V is TRBV7-9 and J is TRBJ2-3; weak D call: TRBD1 (6 bases). CDR3 size: 15 residues. V gave up 5 bases and J gave up 5 bases, with 17 bases separating them. CDR1 and CDR2 from the germline V gene are SEHNR and FQNEAQ (reference sequence). The CDR3 sequence is CASSPVGQSGDTQYF. The DNA of the CDR3 is TGTGCCAGCAGCCCTGTAGGACAGTCAGGAGATACGCAGTATTTT.

The rearrangement links TRBV12-3 or TRBV12-4 to TRBJ1-4; TRBD1 agrees at 7 bases. Germline trimming cut 6 bases from V and 8 bases from J; bases unmatched to any gene: 9. The CDR3 totals 14 residues. CDR3 residues: CASRVGQHAEKLFF. CDR3 DNA: TGTGCCAGCAGGGTGGGACAGCATGCCGAAAAACTGTTTTTT.

The table lists this clonotype with a count of one. The rearrangement uses TRBV11-3 and TRBJ2-5; 8 bases fit TRBD1. V lost 1 base, J lost 1 base, and 5 bases stayed unmatched. CDR3 size: 16 residues. Germline CDR1 SGHNT, CDR2 YENEEA. The chain's CDR3 is CASSLATGQAQETQYF. The CDR3 coding sequence is TGTGCCAGCAGCTTAGCCACGGGACAGGCCCAAGAGACCCAGTACTTC.

The chain employs TRBV29-1 and TRBJ2-1; no firm D call. Trimming cost V 2 bases and J 0 bases, with 17 bases left between them. Germline V CDR1 and CDR2: SQVTM, ANQGSEA. The CDR3 totals 17 residues. In DNA, the CDR3 is TGCAGCGTTGAATCCCCCACGAGTCGCTCCTCCTACAATGAGCAGTTCTTC. This sequence encodes CSVESPTSRSSYNEQFF.

This clonotype was counted only a few times. The J gene is TRBJ2-1, the V gene TRBV20-1; 8 positions match TRBD2. Looked up from germline, CDR1 is DFQATT and CDR2 is SNEGSKA (reference sequence). This CDR3 is built from 14 residues. Losses at the gene ends were 3 bases for V and 4 bases for J; bases not matched to a gene: 5. The CDR3 region has the DNA TGCAGTGCTAGTGCGGGGGGATTTTACAATGAGCAGTTCTTC. It is translated as CSASAGGFYNEQFF.

This clonotype showed up just a few times. V gene TRBV2 combines with J gene TRBJ2-3, with 11 bases aligning to TRBD2. V shed 7 bases, J shed 4 bases, and the junction held 13 bases outside the gene matches. This CDR3 has 17 amino acids. Germline-derived CDR1 and CDR2 are SNHLY and FYNNEI. Written as DNA, the CDR3 is TGTGCCAGCACCAAGCCTCTGACTAGCGGGACCCCAGATACGCAGTATTTT. It translates to CASTKPLTSGTPDTQYF.

The chain employs TRBV6-1 and TRBJ1-4, with TRBD1 matching over 8 bases. Unmatched junction bases numbered 2, after V lost 5 bases and J lost 3 bases. The germline V gene has CDR1 MNHNS and CDR2 SASEGT. There are 14 residues in the CDR3. The CDR3 nucleotides are TGTGCCAGCAGTCGACAGGGGCCTAATGAAAAACTGTTTTTT. Encoded protein: CASSRQGPNEKLFF.

This clonotype was observed a handful of times. The V gene is TRBV4-1, the J gene TRBJ2-5, with 14 positions matching TRBD2. The ends lost 4 bases at V and 3 bases at J; junction bases unmatched: 7. This CDR3 comprises 17 residues. Germline values: CDR1 MGHRA, CDR2 YSYEKL. The CDR3 DNA follows: TGCGCCAGCAGCCGAGGACTAGCGGGGGGAAAAGAAGAGACCCAGTACTTC. Protein: CASSRGLAGGKEETQYF.

The rearrangement joins TRBV7-9 to TRBJ2-3; a weak D match, TRBD2 (6 bases). This CDR3 spans 16 amino acids. Trimming took 3 bases from V and 3 from J, leaving 16 bases between them. Germline CDR1 reads SEHNR; CDR2 reads FQNEAQ (reference sequence). In nucleotides, the CDR3 is TGTGCCAGCAGCTTCTCCAGGCGGAGGGCTACAGATACGCAGTATTTT. Translation gives CASSFSRRRATDTQYF.

This chain connects TRBV2 to TRBJ2-1, with 10 bases aligning to TRBD1. Looked up from germline, CDR1 is SNHLY and CDR2 is FYNNEI. Trimming removed 6 bases from V and 3 bases from J; junction bases left unmatched: 2. The CDR3 has 14 amino acids. This CDR3 is CASSGQGDYNEQFF. CDR3 nucleotide sequence: TGTGCCAGCAGCGGACAGGGGGACTACAATGAGCAGTTCTTC. The whole variable domain, filled in from reference TRBV2 and TRBJ2-1, reads EPEVTQTPSHQVTQMGQEVILRCVPISNHLYFYWYRQILGQKVEFLVSFYNNEISEKSEIFDDQFSVERPDGSNFTLKIRSTKLEDSAMYFCASSGQGDYNEQFFGPGTRLTVL.

This sequence joins TRBV5-5 and TRBJ2-2, with D perhaps matching TRBD1 (5 bases). This CDR3 spans 15 amino acids. Germline V gene sequence: CDR1 SGHKS, CDR2 YYEKEE (reference sequence). V shed 0 bases and J shed 7 bases, with 13 bases lying between them. The CDR3 region is CASSLGQGRVGELFF. In nucleotides, the CDR3 is TGTGCCAGCAGCTTGGGGCAGGGAAGGGTCGGGGAGCTGTTTTTT.

A few counts support this clonotype. V usage is TRBV5-6 and J usage is TRBJ1-1; 7 bases are shared with TRBD1. The V gene end was trimmed by 3 bases and the J gene end by 5 bases; junction bases not matched to a gene: 10. Germline lookup yields CDR1 SGHDT and CDR2 YYEEEE. The CDR3 is 15 residues long. The CDR3 sequence: CASSWRQGRETEAFF. CDR3 in DNA: TGTGCCAGCAGCTGGAGACAGGGTAGGGAAACTGAAGCTTTCTTT.

The chain recombines TRBV9 with TRBJ2-3, with D perhaps TRBD1 (5 bases). Deletions cut 4 bases from V and 3 bases from J, with 18 bases between. The V gene's germline CDR1 is SGDLS and CDR2 YYNGEE. There are 16 residues in the CDR3. This CDR3 reads CASSLGTLSGTDTQYF. CDR3 in DNA: TGTGCCAGCAGCCTGGGCACCCTCTCAGGGACAGATACGCAGTATTTT.

Only a few counts were recorded for this clonotype. V usage is TRBV12-3 or TRBV12-4 and J usage is TRBJ2-2; TRBD2 matches at 10 bases. This CDR3 has 17 amino acids. The junction had 9 bases not matched to a gene; V was cut back by 3 bases and J by 5 bases. The CDR3 loop reads CASSLEKIAGGTGELFF. DNA for the CDR3: TGTGCCAGCAGTTTGGAAAAGATAGCGGGAGGTACCGGGGAGCTGTTTTTT.

There are many counts of this clonotype. The chain couples TRBV29-1 to TRBJ2-3, with D hard to call. The CDR3 totals 15 residues. From germline, CDR1 is SQVTM and CDR2 ANQGSEA. V was clipped by 1 base and J by 0 bases, with 11 bases between them. The CDR3 region is CSVEVWTSSTDTQYF. In nucleotides, the CDR3 is TGCAGCGTTGAAGTCTGGACCTCTAGCACAGATACGCAGTATTTT.

The sample holds many counts of this clonotype. The CDR3: CAWSVGTTYGYTF. The CDR3 DNA follows: TGTGCCTGGAGTGTAGGGACAACTTATGGCTACACCTTC. The V call is TRBV30, the J call TRBJ1-2; tentatively, D is TRBD1 (6 bases). With 0 bases removed from V and 5 bases from J, the gap between germline ends came to 10 bases. The CDR3 consists of 13 residues. The germline V gene encodes CDR1 GTSNPN and CDR2 SVGIG (reference sequence).

Only a few counts were recorded for this clonotype. The CDR3 DNA reads as TGCAGTGCCAACCCGTCCGACGCCAGCGGCGAGCAGTACTTC. Protein: CSANPSDASGEQYF. The rearrangement uses TRBV20-1 and TRBJ2-7; D may be TRBD2 (5 bases). The CDR3 extends over 14 amino acids. The germline V and J ends were trimmed by 6 bases and 6 bases, with 21 bases remaining between them. In germline, CDR1 is DFQATT, CDR2 SNEGSKA (reference sequence).

This clonotype was counted a few times. V and J are TRBV6-1 and TRBJ2-6; D tentatively reads TRBD1 or TRBD2 (5 bases each). V gave up 1 base and J gave up 2 bases, with 6 bases separating them. CDR3 size: 15 residues. Germline CDR1 and CDR2: MNHNS and SASEGT. The CDR3 loop reads CASSEVGAGANVLTF. CDR3 in DNA: TGTGCCAGCAGTGAAGTGGGGGCTGGGGCCAACGTCCTGACTTTC.

The J gene is TRBJ2-3, the V gene TRBV7-2; the D is unclear. The CDR3 has 15 amino acids. Trimming cost V 1 base and J 1 base, with 9 bases left between them. Germline V gene data show CDR1 as SGHTA and CDR2 as FQGNSA. CDR3 nucleotide sequence: TGTGCCAGCAGCTTAGGGTTTGCGGGCACAGATACGCAGTATTTT. Its translation: CASSLGFAGTDTQYF.

This clonotype occurred many times. The chain has TRBV5-1 and TRBJ2-7; 7 bases map to TRBD1. The germline gives CDR1 SGHRS, CDR2 YFSETQ. V dropped 0 bases and J dropped 2; count of bases not matched to a gene: 5. The CDR3 is 15 amino acids. The CDR3 loop reads CASSLGAGGTYEQYF. CDR3 coding DNA: TGCGCCAGCAGCTTGGGCGCAGGGGGTACCTACGAGCAGTACTTC.

This chain uses TRBV3-1 with TRBJ1-6; D not resolved. Germline lookup yields CDR1 LGHDT and CDR2 YNNKEL (reference sequence). This CDR3 is built from 14 residues. Trimming removed 2 bases from V and 4 bases from J, with 6 bases in between. The CDR3 here is CASSQLQYNSPLHF. The CDR3, as DNA: TGTGCCAGCAGCCAACTACAGTATAATTCACCCCTCCACTTT.

The chain joins TRBV7-6 to TRBJ1-2, with 8 bases matching TRBD1. The length of the CDR3 is 13 residues. V shed 7 bases and J 8 bases; nucleotides not matched to a gene: 9. Germline V gives CDR1 SGHVS, CDR2 FNYEAQ. CDR3 DNA: TGTGCCAGCAAACCGACAGGGGCGCGGGGCTACACCTTC. Translated: CASKPTGARGYTF.

This clonotype was observed a few times. The chain employs TRBV4-3 and TRBJ2-2; no reliable D call. V was trimmed by 0 bases and J by 2 bases, leaving 4 bases between them. CDR3 length: 14 residues. Germline loops: CDR1 LGHNA, CDR2 YSLEER. CDR3 region: CASSQDINTGELFF. The CDR3 DNA is TGCGCCAGCAGCCAAGATATAAACACCGGGGAGCTGTTTTTT.

The CDR3 nucleotides read TGTGCCAGCAGCCCCTTTGCGGGGGGGCAAGAGACCCAGTACTTC. Translating gives CASSPFAGGQETQYF. V and J are TRBV4-2 and TRBJ2-5; 9 bases align to TRBD2. Germline lookup yields CDR1 LGHNA and CDR2 YNFKEQ. The CDR3 has 15 amino acids. V lost 4 bases to trimming and J lost 2 bases; unmatched junction nucleotides: 5.

The chain combines TRBV14 with TRBJ2-2; possibly TRBD2 for D (6 bases). V was pared by 4 bases and J by 4 bases, with 16 bases between. The CDR3 is 16 residues long. Per the germline V gene, CDR1 is SGHDN and CDR2 is FVKESK. CDR3 nucleotides: TGTGCCAGCAGCCGGCGGCCGGCGGGAACCACCGGGGAGCTGTTTTTT. Its protein product is CASSRRPAGTTGELFF.

In this sample, this clonotype turned up many times. At one boundary the junction diverges from the germline segment, which might be a read error. V usage is TRBV2 and J usage is TRBJ2-3; D is unclear. Germline CDR1 and CDR2: SNHLY and FYNNEI. The CDR3 has 14 residues. CDR3 amino acids: CASSLAGRADTQYF. The CDR3 coding sequence is TGCGCCAGCAGCTTGGCCGGTCGGGCAGATACGCAGTATTTT.

The table lists this clonotype with a few counts. The gene calls are TRBV10-3 and TRBJ2-1; D remains unclear. Trimming left V 2 bases short and J 4 bases short, with 9 bases between. The CDR3 totals 14 residues. Looked up from germline, CDR1 is ENHRY and CDR2 is SYGVKD. The CDR3 loop reads CAISEGLGYNEQFF. CDR3 bases: TGTGCCATCAGTGAGGGGCTGGGGTACAATGAGCAGTTCTTC.

The chain uses TRBV19 and TRBJ2-6, with D unresolved. The germline V gene encodes CDR1 LNHDA and CDR2 SQIVND (reference sequence). V was trimmed by 7 bases and J by 4 bases, leaving 11 bases between them. CDR3 length equals 14 residues. CDR3 region: CASTPNDGANVLTF. The DNA of the CDR3 is TGTGCCAGTACCCCGAACGACGGGGCCAACGTCCTGACTTTC.

A few counts support this clonotype. The rearrangement joins TRBV20-1 to TRBJ2-1; 11 bases are a match to TRBD2. The germline CDR1 and CDR2 sequences are DFQATT and SNEGSKA (reference sequence). The CDR3 has 16 amino acids. V was clipped by 3 bases and J by 4 bases; unmatched bases: 8. CDR3 loop: CSASASGGLSYNEQFF. The CDR3 DNA sequence: TGCAGTGCTAGCGCTAGCGGGGGGCTCTCTTACAATGAGCAGTTCTTC.

V is TRBV4-2 and J is TRBJ2-2; 7 bases agree with TRBD1. Germline assignment: CDR1 LGHNA and CDR2 YNFKEQ. This CDR3 comprises 14 residues. V lost 3 bases and J lost 5; bases outside the gene matches: 3. The CDR3 reads CASSQEQGTGELFF. CDR3 coding DNA: TGTGCCAGCAGCCAGGAACAGGGGACCGGGGAGCTGTTTTTT.